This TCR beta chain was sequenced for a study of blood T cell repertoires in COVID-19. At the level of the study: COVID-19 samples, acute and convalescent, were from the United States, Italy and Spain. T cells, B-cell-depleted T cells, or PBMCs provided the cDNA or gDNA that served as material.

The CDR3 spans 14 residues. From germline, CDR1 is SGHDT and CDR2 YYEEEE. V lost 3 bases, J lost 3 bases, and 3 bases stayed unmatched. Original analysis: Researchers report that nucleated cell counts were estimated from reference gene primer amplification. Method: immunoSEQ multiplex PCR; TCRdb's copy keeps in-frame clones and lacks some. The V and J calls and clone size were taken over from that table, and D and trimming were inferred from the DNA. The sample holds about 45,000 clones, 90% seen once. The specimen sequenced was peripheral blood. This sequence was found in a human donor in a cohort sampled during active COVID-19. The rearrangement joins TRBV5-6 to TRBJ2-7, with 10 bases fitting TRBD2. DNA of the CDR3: TGTGCCAGCAGCTATACTAGCGGGGACTACGAGCAGTACTTC. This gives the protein CASSYTSGDYEQYF.